What follows describes a single TCR beta chain. TCRdb keeps only in-frame clones here, not all; method: immunoSEQ multiplex PCR. Among 170,000 or so clones listed, 75% to 95% were seen once. The data were obtained in a study of control samples from healthy donors and cancer patients. From germline, CDR1 is MNHEY and CDR2 SMNVEV (reference sequence). The CDR3 loop spans 15 amino acids. V dropped 0 bases and J dropped 8 bases, with 13 bases sitting between them. The sample comprised blood. This chain links TRBV27 with TRBJ1-4; D is undetermined. This receptor was identified in a woman aged 35 to 49 in good health. CDR3 bases: TGTGCCAGCAGTTTATCTTGGCTCACCGGGGAAAAACTGTTTTTT. Its translation: CASSLSWLTGEKLFF.